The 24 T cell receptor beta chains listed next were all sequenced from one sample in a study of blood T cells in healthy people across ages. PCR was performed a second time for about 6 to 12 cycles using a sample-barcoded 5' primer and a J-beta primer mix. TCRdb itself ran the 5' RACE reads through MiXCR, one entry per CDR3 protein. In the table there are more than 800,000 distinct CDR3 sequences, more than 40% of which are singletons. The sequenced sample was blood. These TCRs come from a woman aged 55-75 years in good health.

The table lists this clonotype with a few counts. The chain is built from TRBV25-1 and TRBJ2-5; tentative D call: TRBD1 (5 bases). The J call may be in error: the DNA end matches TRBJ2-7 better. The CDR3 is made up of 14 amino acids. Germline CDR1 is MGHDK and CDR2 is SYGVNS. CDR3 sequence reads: CASSEVGPGYEQYF. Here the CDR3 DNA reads TGTGCCAGCAGTGAAGTGGGGCCAGGGTACGAGCAGTACTTC.

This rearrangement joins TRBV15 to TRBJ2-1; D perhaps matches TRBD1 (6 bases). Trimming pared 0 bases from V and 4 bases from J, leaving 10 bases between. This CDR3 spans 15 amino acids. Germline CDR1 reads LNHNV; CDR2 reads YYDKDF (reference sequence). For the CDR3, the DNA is TGTGCCACCAGCAGAGAACAGGGCAAATACAATGAGCAGTTCTTC. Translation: CATSREQGKYNEQFF.

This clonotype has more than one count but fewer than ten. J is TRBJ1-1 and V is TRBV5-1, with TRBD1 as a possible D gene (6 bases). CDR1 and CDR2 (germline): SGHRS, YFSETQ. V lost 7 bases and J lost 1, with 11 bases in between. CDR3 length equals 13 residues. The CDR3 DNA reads TGCGCCAGCCGATGGGGGGCGAACACTGAAGCTTTCTTT. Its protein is CASRWGANTEAFF.

Here the CDR3 reads CASSYLTGYNEQFF. In nucleotides, the CDR3 is TGTGCCAGCAGTTACTTGACAGGGTACAATGAGCAGTTCTTC. The chain has TRBV6-2 or TRBV6-3 and TRBJ2-1, with TRBD1 matching 7 bases. Trimming removed 1 base from V and 4 bases from J; junction bases left unmatched: 1. The CDR3 extends over 14 amino acids. Germline V CDR1 and CDR2: MNHEY, SVGEGT.

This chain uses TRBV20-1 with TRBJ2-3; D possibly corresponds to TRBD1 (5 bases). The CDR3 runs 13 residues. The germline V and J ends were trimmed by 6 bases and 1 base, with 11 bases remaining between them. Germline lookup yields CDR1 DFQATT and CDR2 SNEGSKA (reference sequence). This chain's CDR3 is CSASRVGTDTQYF. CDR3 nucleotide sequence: TGCAGTGCCTCCAGGGTAGGCACAGATACGCAGTATTTT.

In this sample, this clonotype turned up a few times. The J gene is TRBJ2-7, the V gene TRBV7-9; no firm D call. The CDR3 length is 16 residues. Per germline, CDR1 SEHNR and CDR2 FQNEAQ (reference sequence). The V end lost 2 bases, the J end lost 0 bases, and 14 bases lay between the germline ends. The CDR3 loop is CASSLPQGRSSYEQYF. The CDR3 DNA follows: TGTGCCAGCAGCTTACCCCAAGGGCGCAGCTCCTACGAGCAGTACTTC.

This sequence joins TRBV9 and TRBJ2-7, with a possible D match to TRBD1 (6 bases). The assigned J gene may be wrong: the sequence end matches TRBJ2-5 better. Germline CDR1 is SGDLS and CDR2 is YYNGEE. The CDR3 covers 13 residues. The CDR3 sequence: CASSAGVLETQYF. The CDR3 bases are TGTGCCAGCAGCGCAGGGGTATTGGAGACCCAGTACTTC.

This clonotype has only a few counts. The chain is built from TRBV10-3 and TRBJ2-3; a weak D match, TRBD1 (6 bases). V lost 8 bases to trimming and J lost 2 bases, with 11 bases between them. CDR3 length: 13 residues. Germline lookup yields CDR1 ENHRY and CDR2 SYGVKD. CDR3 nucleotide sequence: TGTGCCATCCACAGGGATACCACAGATACGCAGTATTTT. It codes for CAIHRDTTDTQYF.

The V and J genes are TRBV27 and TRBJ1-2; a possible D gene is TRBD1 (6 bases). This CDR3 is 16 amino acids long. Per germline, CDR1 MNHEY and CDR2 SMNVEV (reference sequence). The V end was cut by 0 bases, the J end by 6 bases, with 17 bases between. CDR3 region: CASSLSPRGGADGYTF. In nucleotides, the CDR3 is TGTGCCAGCAGTTTATCTCCGAGGGGGGGAGCAGATGGCTACACCTTC.

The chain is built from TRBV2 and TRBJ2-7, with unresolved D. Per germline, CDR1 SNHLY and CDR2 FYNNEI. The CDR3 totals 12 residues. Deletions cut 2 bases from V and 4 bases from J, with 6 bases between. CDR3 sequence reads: CASSEREYEQYF. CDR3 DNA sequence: TGTGCCAGCAGTGAAAGGGAATACGAGCAGTACTTC. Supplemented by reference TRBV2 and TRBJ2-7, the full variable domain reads EPEVTQTPSHQVTQMGQEVILRCVPISNHLYFYWYRQILGQKVEFLVSFYNNEISEKSEIFDDQFSVERPDGSNFTLKIRSTKLEDSAMYFCASSEREYEQYFGPGTRLTVT.

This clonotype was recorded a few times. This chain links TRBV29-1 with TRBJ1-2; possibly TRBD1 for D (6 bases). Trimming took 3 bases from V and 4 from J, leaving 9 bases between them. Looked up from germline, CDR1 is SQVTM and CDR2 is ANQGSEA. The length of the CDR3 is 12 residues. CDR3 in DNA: TGCAGCGTTGAGGGGGCTACCTATGGCTACACCTTC. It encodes CSVEGATYGYTF.

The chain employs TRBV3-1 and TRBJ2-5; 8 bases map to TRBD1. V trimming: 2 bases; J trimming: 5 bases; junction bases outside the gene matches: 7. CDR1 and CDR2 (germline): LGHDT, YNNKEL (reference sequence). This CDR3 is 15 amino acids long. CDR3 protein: CASSQSRTGRETQYF. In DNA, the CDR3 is TGTGCCAGCAGCCAAAGTCGGACAGGGAGGGAGACCCAGTACTTC.

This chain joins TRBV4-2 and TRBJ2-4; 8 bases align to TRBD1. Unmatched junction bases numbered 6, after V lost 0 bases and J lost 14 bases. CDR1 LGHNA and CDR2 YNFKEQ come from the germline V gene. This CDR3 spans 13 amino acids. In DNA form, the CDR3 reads TGTGCCAGCAGCCAAGACCCAGGGGGCGGAGAGTACTTC. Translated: CASSQDPGGGEYF.

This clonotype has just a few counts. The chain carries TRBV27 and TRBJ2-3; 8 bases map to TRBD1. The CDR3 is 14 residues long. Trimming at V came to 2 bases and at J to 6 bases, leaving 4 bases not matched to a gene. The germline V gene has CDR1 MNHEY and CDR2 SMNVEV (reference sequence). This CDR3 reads CASSLRTGLDTQYF. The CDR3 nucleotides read TGTGCCAGCAGTTTAAGGACAGGGTTGGATACGCAGTATTTT.

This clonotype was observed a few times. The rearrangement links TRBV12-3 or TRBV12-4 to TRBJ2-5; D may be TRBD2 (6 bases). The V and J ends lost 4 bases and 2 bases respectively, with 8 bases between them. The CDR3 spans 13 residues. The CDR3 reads CASSWGLQETQYF. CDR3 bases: TGTGCCAGCAGTTGGGGACTGCAAGAGACCCAGTACTTC.

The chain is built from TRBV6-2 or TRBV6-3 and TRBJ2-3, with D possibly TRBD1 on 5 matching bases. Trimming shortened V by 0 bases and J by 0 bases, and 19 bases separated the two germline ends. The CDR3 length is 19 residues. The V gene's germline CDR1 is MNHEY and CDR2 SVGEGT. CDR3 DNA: TGTGCCAGCAGTTACTCGACCAGGGTCCCCCTGAGAAGCACAGATACGCAGTATTTT. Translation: CASSYSTRVPLRSTDTQYF.

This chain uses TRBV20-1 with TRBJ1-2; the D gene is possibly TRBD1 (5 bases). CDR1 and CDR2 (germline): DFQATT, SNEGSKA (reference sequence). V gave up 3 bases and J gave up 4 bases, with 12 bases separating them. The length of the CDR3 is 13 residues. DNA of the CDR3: TGCAGTGCTAGTGGCAGGGTATCCTATGGCTACACCTTC. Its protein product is CSASGRVSYGYTF.

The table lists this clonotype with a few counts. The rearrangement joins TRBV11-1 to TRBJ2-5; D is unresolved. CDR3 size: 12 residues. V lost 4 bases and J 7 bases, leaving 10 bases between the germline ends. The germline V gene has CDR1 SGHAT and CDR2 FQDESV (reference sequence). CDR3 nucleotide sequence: TGTGCCAGCAGCTCGATTACTGGGACCCAGTACTTC. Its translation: CASSSITGTQYF.

The CDR3 DNA reads as TGCGCCAGCTTATCCGGACTAGCGGGATCCCTCAATGAGCAGTTCTTC. It encodes CASLSGLAGSLNEQFF. The rearrangement joins TRBV5-1 to TRBJ2-1, with TRBD2 matching 12 bases. Germline CDR1 reads SGHRS; CDR2 reads YFSETQ. The CDR3 totals 16 residues. The trim removed 7 bases at V and 6 bases at J, leaving 11 bases unmatched.

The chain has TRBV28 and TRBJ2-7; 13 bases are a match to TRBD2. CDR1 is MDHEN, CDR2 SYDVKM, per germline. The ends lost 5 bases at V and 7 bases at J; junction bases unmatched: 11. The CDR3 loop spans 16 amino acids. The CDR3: CASSPIGLAGVREQYF. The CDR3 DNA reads TGTGCCAGCAGTCCGATAGGACTAGCGGGAGTGCGGGAGCAGTACTTC.

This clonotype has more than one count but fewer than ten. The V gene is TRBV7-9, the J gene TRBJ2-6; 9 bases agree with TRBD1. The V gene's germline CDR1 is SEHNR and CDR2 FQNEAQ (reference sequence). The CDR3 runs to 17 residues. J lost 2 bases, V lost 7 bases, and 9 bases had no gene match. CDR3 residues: CASNPGQGSAGANVLTF. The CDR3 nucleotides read TGTGCCAGCAACCCCGGACAGGGGTCTGCTGGGGCCAACGTCCTGACTTTC.

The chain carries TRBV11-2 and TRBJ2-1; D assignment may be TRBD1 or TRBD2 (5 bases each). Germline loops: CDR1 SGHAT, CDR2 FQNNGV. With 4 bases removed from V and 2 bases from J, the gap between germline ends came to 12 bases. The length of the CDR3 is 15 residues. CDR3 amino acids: CASSYKGRTYNEQFF. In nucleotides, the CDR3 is TGTGCCAGCAGCTACAAGGGACGGACCTACAATGAGCAGTTCTTC.

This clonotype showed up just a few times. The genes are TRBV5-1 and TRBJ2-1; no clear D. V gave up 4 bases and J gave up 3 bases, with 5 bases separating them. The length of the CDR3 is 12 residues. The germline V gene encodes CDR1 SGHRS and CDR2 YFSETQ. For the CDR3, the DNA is TGCGCCAGCAGCATCAACTACAATGAGCAGTTCTTC. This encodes CASSINYNEQFF.

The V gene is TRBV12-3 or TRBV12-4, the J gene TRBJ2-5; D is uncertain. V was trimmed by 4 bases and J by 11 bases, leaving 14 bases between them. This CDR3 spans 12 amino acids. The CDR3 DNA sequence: TGTGCCAGCAGTTACGACACGGATGAGCAGTACTTC. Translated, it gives CASSYDTDEQYF.